Listed here is a single TCR beta chain. Trimming removed 0 bases from V and 4 bases from J; junction bases left unmatched: 4. The CDR3 extends over 14 amino acids. Germline-derived CDR1 and CDR2 are SGHRS and YFSETQ. The protocol was immunoSEQ multiplex PCR, while the TCRdb copy is restricted to in-frame clones and leaves out a portion. The table has about 79,000 clones, about 93% seen once; the top ten hold around 0.45%. The entry originates in a study of T cell changes during pregnancy in multiple sclerosis. This sequence was found in a female donor with multiple sclerosis, enrolled in a pregnancy study. The chain recombines TRBV5-1 with TRBJ2-7; 7 bases fit TRBD2. The sequenced sample was CD4+ T cells from peripheral blood mononuclear cells, obtained in the second trimester of pregnancy. The CDR3 nucleotides read TGCGCCAGCAGCTTGGTGGGCGGGAGTTACGAGCAGTACTTC. Protein product: CASSLVGGSYEQYF.